This T cell receptor beta chain was sequenced in a study of naive and memory T cell subsets. Regarding the study as a whole: Each distinct alpha or beta sequence counts as one clonotype.

Sequential positive selection took CD4 T cells first, then CD8 T cells. Many counts were recorded for this clonotype. Its antigen is undetermined. CDR1 is KGHDR, CDR2 SFDVKD, per germline. Trimming pared 6 bases from V and 8 bases from J, leaving 13 bases between. The CDR3 is made up of 13 amino acids. Two oligonucleotides, mixed equimolar, formed the beta constant-region primer covering TRBC1 and TRBC2. Ligation attached a single-stranded oligonucleotide with a 12-nucleotide UMI and the SP2 primer to the cDNA 3' end. A single record per CDR3 protein comes from TCRdb applying MiXCR to the UMI-ligation and nested PCR reads. The data hold 65,000 to 85,000 distinct CDR3 sequences, with around 12% observed a single time.

The receptor comes from a human donor in good health. The sequencing sample was made of central memory CD4+ T cells from blood. J is TRBJ2-1 and V is TRBV24-1; the D gene is possibly TRBD1 (6 bases). In DNA form, the CDR3 reads TGTGCCACCAGTCTGGGGGCTTTTGATGAGCAGTTCTTC. Translated: CATSLGAFDEQFF.